This T cell receptor (beta chain) was identified in a study of cytomegalovirus exposure and HLA in healthy donors. The PCR used 60 Vbeta and 13 Jbeta primers. Assay used: immunoSEQ multiplex PCR; TCRdb lists only in-frame clones, some missing. The sample lists approximately 180,000 clones, around 75% occurring once. The receptor's source is a male donor in good health and CMV-seronegative. Sequencing was done on a sample of PBMCs.

CDR3 region: CASSQEGDFLSYNEQFF. DNA for the CDR3: TGTGCCAGCAGCCAAGAAGGGGACTTCCTCTCCTACAATGAGCAGTTCTTC. The V gene is TRBV4-2, the J gene TRBJ2-1; tentatively, D is TRBD2 (6 bases). This CDR3 region has 17 residues. Germline V gives CDR1 LGHNA, CDR2 YNFKEQ. V dropped 0 bases and J dropped 0 bases, with 12 bases sitting between them.